These 32 T cell receptor beta chains came from one sample sequenced in a study of CD8 T cells in Susac syndrome (dated by TCRdb to between 2019 and 2020). The library was obtained by the immunoSEQ multiplex PCR assay. RNA was extracted using the RNeasy kit, and about 0.45 to 1 microgram was reverse transcribed with random hexamers. TCRdb trimmed the raw reads at Q25, called clones with MiXCR and kept productive beta chains. One record per CDR3 amino acid sequence lists the most common genes and DNA. The sample table shows 65,000 to 95,000 distinct CDR3 sequences, and about 94% are seen once. The top ten clonotypes cover roughly 0.88% of the sample. Sequencing was performed on CD8+ T cells from PBMCs. Every receptor here comes from a human donor with Susac syndrome.

This chain connects TRBV7-2 to TRBJ2-7; 8 bases align to TRBD1. Germline lookup yields CDR1 SGHTA and CDR2 FQGNSA. The CDR3 extends over 15 amino acids. V was clipped by 2 bases and J by 2 bases; unmatched bases: 5. The CDR3 loop reads CASSLIGQGTYEQYF. The CDR3 DNA reads TGTGCCAGCAGCTTAATCGGACAGGGAACCTACGAGCAGTACTTC.

The chain recombines TRBV4-1 with TRBJ1-2, with D unclear. The CDR3 is made up of 13 amino acids. The V end lost 1 base, the J end lost 4 bases, and 7 bases lay between the germline ends. Per germline, CDR1 MGHRA and CDR2 YSYEKL. The CDR3 sequence: CASSQGFTYGYTF. In nucleotides, the CDR3 is TGCGCCAGCAGCCAAGGGTTTACCTATGGCTACACCTTC.

The V and J genes are TRBV27 and TRBJ2-7; tentatively, D is TRBD1 (7 bases). CDR1 is MNHEY and CDR2 is SMNVEV in the germline V gene (reference sequence). The CDR3 spans 14 residues. V was clipped by 5 bases and J by 4 bases, with 15 bases between them. The CDR3 reads CASSPTGRWYEQYF. Here the CDR3 DNA reads TGTGCCAGCAGTCCGACAGGGAGGTGGTACGAGCAGTACTTC.

The chain employs TRBV5-4 and TRBJ2-1; possible D gene TRBD2, 6 bases. The CDR3 spans 15 residues. The germline CDR1 and CDR2 sequences are SGHNT and YYREEE (reference sequence). V lost 4 bases, J lost 5 bases, and 16 bases lay in between. In DNA form, the CDR3 reads TGTGCCAGCAGCCCCCTAGACTCGGGAGACAATGAGCAGTTCTTC. Translated: CASSPLDSGDNEQFF.

This rearrangement joins TRBV2 to TRBJ2-5; D is possibly TRBD1 (5 bases). The V gene's germline CDR1 is SNHLY and CDR2 FYNNEI. This CDR3 contains 16 residues. V was pared by 2 bases and J by 4 bases, with 17 bases between. CDR3 DNA sequence: TGTGCCAGCAGTGAAATCGGTCCAGGGCCAGGAGAGACCCAGTACTTC. Translated: CASSEIGPGPGETQYF.

The chain is built from TRBV7-9 and TRBJ2-3; 10 nucleotides agree with TRBD2. The germline CDR1 and CDR2 sequences are SEHNR and FQNEAQ (reference sequence). The junction had 11 bases not matched to a gene; V was cut back by 5 bases and J by 6 bases. This CDR3 is 16 amino acids long. The CDR3 region has the DNA TGTGCCAGCAGCCCACGCCAGCGGGGGGGCCTGGATACGCAGTATTTT. Amino acids: CASSPRQRGGLDTQYF.

The J gene is TRBJ2-5, the V gene TRBV15, with 12 bases aligning to TRBD2. The length of the CDR3 is 16 residues. Per germline, CDR1 LNHNV and CDR2 YYDKDF (reference sequence). With 5 bases clipped from V and 4 bases from J, the junction kept 8 bases outside the gene matches. CDR3 sequence (DNA): TGTGCCACCAGCGGGCGACTAGCGGGGGTCGGAGAGACCCAGTACTTC. Translated, it gives CATSGRLAGVGETQYF. Using reference TRBV15 and TRBJ2-5 for the parts outside the CDR3, the full variable domain is DAMVIQNPRYQVTQFGKPVTLSCSQTLNHNVMYWYQQKSSQAPKLLFHYYDKDFNNEADTPDNFQSRRPNTSFCFLDIRSPGLGDTAMYLCATSGRLAGVGETQYFGPGTRLLVL.

This chain connects TRBV29-1 to TRBJ2-1; tentatively, D is TRBD2 (5 bases). V lost 4 bases to trimming and J lost 2 bases, with 12 bases between them. Germline V CDR1 and CDR2: SQVTM, ANQGSEA. There are 14 residues in the CDR3. The CDR3 sequence is CSVGGTGTYNEQFF. DNA for the CDR3: TGCAGCGTTGGCGGCACGGGGACCTACAATGAGCAGTTCTTC.

The chain joins TRBV19 to TRBJ2-1; D is perhaps TRBD2 (6 bases). V was shortened by 11 bases and J by 7 bases, with 24 bases between the two germline ends. There are 15 residues in the CDR3. From germline, CDR1 is LNHDA and CDR2 SQIVND (reference sequence). The CDR3 reads CAATSLAARLNEQFF. The DNA of the CDR3 is TGTGCCGCCACTTCCTTAGCGGCAAGGTTAAATGAGCAGTTCTTC.

This clonotype was observed a single time. This chain connects TRBV27 to TRBJ2-5, with a weak D call TRBD2 (5 bases). Looked up from germline, CDR1 is MNHEY and CDR2 is SMNVEV (reference sequence). CDR3 length equals 15 residues. V was trimmed by 6 bases and J by 5 bases, leaving 19 bases between them. The CDR3 region has the DNA TGTGCCAGCAGCCAATCCCCACTCGAGCGGGAGACCCAGTACTTC. Amino acids: CASSQSPLERETQYF.

This sequence joins TRBV9 and TRBJ2-6, with a possible D match to TRBD1 (5 bases). This CDR3 comprises 16 residues. The germline V gene encodes CDR1 SGDLS and CDR2 YYNGEE. The V end was cut by 1 base, the J end by 1 base, with 9 bases between. In DNA, the CDR3 is TGTGCCAGCAGCGTAAACAACAGGTCTGGGGCCAACGTCCTGACTTTC. This gives the protein CASSVNNRSGANVLTF.

The V gene is TRBV3-1, the J gene TRBJ2-7; 7 bases agree with TRBD1. Trimming cost V 4 bases and J 0 bases; bases outside gene matches: 3. The V gene's germline CDR1 is LGHDT and CDR2 YNNKEL (reference sequence). The CDR3 length is 14 residues. This CDR3 reads CASSRTGYSYEQYF. The CDR3 DNA sequence: TGTGCCAGCAGCCGGACAGGCTACTCCTACGAGCAGTACTTC.

The genes are TRBV2 and TRBJ1-5; possibly TRBD1 for D (6 bases). The ends were cut back, 7 bases at V and 7 bases at J, with 20 bases in the middle. CDR1 is SNHLY, CDR2 FYNNEI, per germline. This CDR3 is 15 amino acids long. CDR3 sequence (DNA): TGTGCCAGCATCTCGGCGGCAGAAAGGGGGCAGCCCCAGCATTTT. Amino acid sequence: CASISAAERGQPQHF.

A word on this clonotype: An end of the junction does not agree with germline; a read error may underlie this. The chain uses TRBV10-3 and TRBJ2-7; D may be TRBD2 (5 bases). CDR1 is ENHRY, CDR2 SYGVKD, per germline. The CDR3 extends over 12 amino acids. CDR3 nucleotide sequence: TGTGCCATCAGTGCCCCTAGCTACAAGCAGTACTTC. It encodes CAISAPSYKQYF.

The rearrangement links TRBV2 to TRBJ2-6, with D unresolved. With 9 bases removed from V and 1 base from J, the gap between germline ends came to 7 bases. Germline CDR1 SNHLY, CDR2 FYNNEI. The CDR3 spans 13 residues. CDR3 DNA: TGTGCCAGTGGGTATTCTGGGGCCAACGTCCTGACTTTC. Translated: CASGYSGANVLTF.

V usage is TRBV28 and J usage is TRBJ2-5, with a possible D match to TRBD2 (6 bases). The CDR3 loop spans 12 amino acids. V lost 8 bases, J lost 2 bases, and 9 bases lay in between. The germline gives CDR1 MDHEN, CDR2 SYDVKM. The CDR3 sequence: CASGTYQETQYF. DNA of the CDR3: TGTGCCAGCGGGACTTATCAAGAGACCCAGTACTTC. The whole variable domain, filled in from reference TRBV28 and TRBJ2-5, reads DVKVTQSSRYLVKRTGEKVFLECVQDMDHENMFWYRQDPGLGLRLIYFSYDVKMKEKGDIPEGYSVSREKKERFSLILESASTNQTSMYLCASGTYQETQYFGPGTRLLVL.

This chain uses TRBV27 with TRBJ2-7, with 7 bases matching TRBD2. Trimming cost V 0 bases and J 0 bases; bases outside gene matches: 5. Germline V gene sequence: CDR1 MNHEY, CDR2 SMNVEV (reference sequence). The CDR3 runs to 16 residues. CDR3 in amino acids: CASSLSGLAASYEQYF. CDR3 DNA: TGTGCCAGCAGTTTATCGGGGCTAGCGGCCTCCTACGAGCAGTACTTC.

This rearrangement joins TRBV7-9 to TRBJ1-2, with D perhaps matching TRBD1 (5 bases). With 5 bases removed from V and 4 bases from J, the gap between germline ends came to 17 bases. The CDR3 covers 15 residues. CDR1 and CDR2 (germline): SEHNR, FQNEAQ (reference sequence). The CDR3 bases are TGTGCCAGCAGCCCTGGGACTGACCCCCTCTATGGCTACACCTTC. This gives the protein CASSPGTDPLYGYTF. The entire variable domain, with the rest obtained from reference TRBV7-9 and TRBJ1-2, is as follows: DTGVSQNPRHKITKRGQNVTFRCDPISEHNRLYWYRQTLGQGPEFLTYFQNEAQLEKSRLLSDRFSAERPKGSFSTLEIQRTEQGDSAMYLCASSPGTDPLYGYTFGSGTRLTVV.

This CDR3 reads CASSLKPRVFVGEQFF. CDR3 nucleotide sequence: TGTGCCAGCAGCTTGAAGCCTAGAGTTTTCGTGGGTGAGCAGTTCTTC. The rearrangement uses TRBV5-6 and TRBJ2-1; D gene uncertain. Germline CDR1 is SGHDT and CDR2 is YYEEEE. V dropped 1 base and J dropped 9 bases, with 20 bases sitting between them. CDR3 size: 16 residues.

V usage is TRBV18 and J usage is TRBJ2-1; no definite D call. V was cut by 6 bases and J by 6 bases, with 18 bases left in between. Germline loops: CDR1 KGHSH, CDR2 LQKENI. The CDR3 contains 15 residues. The CDR3: CASSPLESLGNEQFF. CDR3 bases: TGTGCCAGCTCCCCCCTTGAGAGTCTGGGCAATGAGCAGTTCTTC. Looking up the rest from reference TRBV18 and TRBJ2-1 gives the full variable domain: NAGVMQNPRHLVRRRGQEARLRCSPMKGHSHVYWYRQLPEEGLKFMVYLQKENIIDESGMPKERFSAEFPKEGPSILRIQQVVRGDSAAYFCASSPLESLGNEQFFGPGTRLTVL.

The gene calls are TRBV7-2 and TRBJ2-4; D remains unclear. This CDR3 has 16 amino acids. Trimming took off 5 bases at V and 1 base at J, with 15 bases between the two ends. CDR1 is SGHTA, CDR2 FQGNSA, per germline. The CDR3 sequence: CASSTEPDLAKNIQYF. As DNA, the CDR3 is TGTGCCAGCAGCACAGAACCAGATTTGGCCAAAAACATTCAGTACTTC.

The chain carries TRBV5-1 and TRBJ1-5, with D possibly being TRBD1 (6 bases). The germline V gene has CDR1 SGHRS and CDR2 YFSETQ. This CDR3 has 15 residues. Trimming removed 2 bases from V and 1 base from J, with 10 bases in between. This CDR3 reads CASSLGGDSNQPQHF. Written as DNA, the CDR3 is TGCGCCAGCAGCTTAGGGGGGGACAGCAATCAGCCCCAGCATTTT.

A remark on this clonotype: Compared with germline, one end of the junction differs, possibly owing to a read error. The genes are TRBV9 and TRBJ2-7; no firm D call. CDR1 is SGDLS and CDR2 is YYNGEE in the germline V gene. The CDR3 has 14 residues. Written as DNA, the CDR3 is TGTGCCAGCAGCGTAGGGACCGTCTCCAACGAGCAGTACTTC. Its translation: CASSVGTVSNEQYF.

The gene calls are TRBV3-1 and TRBJ2-1, with 9 bases that match TRBD2. The CDR3 has 14 amino acids. Germline assignment: CDR1 LGHDT and CDR2 YNNKEL (reference sequence). V was clipped by 2 bases and J by 9 bases; unmatched bases: 5. For the CDR3, the DNA is TGTGCCAGCAGCCAACCTAGCGGGATGGGTGAGCAGTTCTTC. It translates to CASSQPSGMGEQFF.

The J gene is TRBJ1-5, the V gene TRBV28; the D gene is possibly TRBD1 (5 bases). In germline, CDR1 is MDHEN, CDR2 SYDVKM. Trimming shortened V by 5 bases and J by 3 bases, and 11 bases separated the two germline ends. The CDR3 contains 14 residues. CDR3 nucleotide sequence: TGTGCCAGCAGTCCTGACAGTAACAATCAGCCCCAGCATTTT. It codes for CASSPDSNNQPQHF.

This clonotype has a single count. The chain recombines TRBV4-3 with TRBJ2-4; 8 bases line up with TRBD1. The CDR3 spans 16 residues. Germline V lookup: CDR1 LGHNA, CDR2 YSLEER. V was pared by 0 bases and J by 8 bases, with 9 bases of the junction left unmatched. The CDR3 sequence is CASSQDKAGGYDIQYF. CDR3 sequence (DNA): TGCGCCAGCAGCCAAGATAAAGCAGGGGGCTATGACATTCAGTACTTC.

The chain employs TRBV27 and TRBJ2-7, with D unresolved. This CDR3 spans 11 amino acids. The V gene's germline CDR1 is MNHEY and CDR2 SMNVEV (reference sequence). The V and J ends lost 7 bases and 3 bases respectively, with 7 bases between them. As DNA, the CDR3 is TGTGCCAGCACGGACGGCTACGAGCAGTACTTC. It translates to CASTDGYEQYF.

The rearrangement links TRBV12-3 or TRBV12-4 to TRBJ2-6, with no clear D. There are 16 residues in the CDR3. V was clipped by 7 bases and J by 0 bases, with 13 bases between them. CDR3 amino acids: CASKAKIPSGANVLTF. CDR3 sequence (DNA): TGTGCCAGCAAGGCAAAAATCCCCTCTGGGGCCAACGTCCTGACTTTC.

The rearrangement uses TRBV5-6 and TRBJ1-6; D is ambiguous. In germline, CDR1 is SGHDT, CDR2 YYEEEE. The length of the CDR3 is 19 residues. The ends were cut back, 4 bases at V and 0 bases at J, with 20 bases in the middle. This CDR3 reads CASSLNVGLESSYNSPLHF. CDR3 DNA: TGTGCCAGCAGCCTGAATGTGGGTTTGGAAAGCTCCTATAATTCACCCCTCCACTTT.

The chain is built from TRBV7-2 and TRBJ2-7, with 10 bases fitting TRBD1. CDR1 and CDR2 from the germline V gene are SGHTA and FQGNSA. V gave up 1 base and J gave up 4 bases; unmatched junction bases: 4. The CDR3 is 15 amino acids. Written as DNA, the CDR3 is TGTGCCAGCAGCTTAGGAGGGACAGGGGTATACGAGCAGTACTTC. This sequence encodes CASSLGGTGVYEQYF.

This clonotype was found once. This chain connects TRBV27 to TRBJ2-5; D may be TRBD1 or TRBD2 (5 bases each). V lost 5 bases, J lost 4 bases, and 17 bases lay in between. This CDR3 has 15 residues. Germline assignment: CDR1 MNHEY and CDR2 SMNVEV (reference sequence). The CDR3 protein is CASSPYGDEGETQYF. In nucleotides, the CDR3 is TGTGCCAGCAGTCCCTACGGGGACGAGGGAGAGACCCAGTACTTC.

The chain has TRBV27 and TRBJ1-1; D is ambiguous. CDR1 is MNHEY and CDR2 is SMNVEV in the germline V gene (reference sequence). This CDR3 region has 13 residues. V was trimmed by 6 bases and J by 5 bases, leaving 13 bases between them. Written as DNA, the CDR3 is TGTGCCAGCAGCACTGGGGTGGAGACTGAAGCTTTCTTT. It codes for CASSTGVETEAFF.